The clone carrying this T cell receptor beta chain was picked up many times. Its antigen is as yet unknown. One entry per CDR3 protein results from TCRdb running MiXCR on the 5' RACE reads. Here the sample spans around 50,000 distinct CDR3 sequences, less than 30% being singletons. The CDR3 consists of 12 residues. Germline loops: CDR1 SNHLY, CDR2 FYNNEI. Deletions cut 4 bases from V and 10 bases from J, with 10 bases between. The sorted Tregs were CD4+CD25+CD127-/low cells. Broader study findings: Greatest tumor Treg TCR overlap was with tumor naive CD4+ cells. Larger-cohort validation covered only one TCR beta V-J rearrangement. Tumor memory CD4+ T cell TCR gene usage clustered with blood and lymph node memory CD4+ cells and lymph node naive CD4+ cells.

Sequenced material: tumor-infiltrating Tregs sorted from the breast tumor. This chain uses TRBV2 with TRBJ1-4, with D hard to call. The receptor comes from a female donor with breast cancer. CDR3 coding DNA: TGTGCCAGCAGTGCCACCGGCGGAAAACTGTTTTTT. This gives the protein CASSATGGKLFF.